This T cell receptor beta chain comes out of a study of blood T cell repertoires in COVID-19. Measured with immunoSEQ multiplex PCR; TCRdb has only the in-frame clones, and not every one. The sample has about 250,000 clones; around nine tenths are singletons. The CDR3 loop spans 15 amino acids. V lost 4 bases and J lost 4, with 17 bases in between. Germline CDR1 and CDR2: SGDLS and YYNGEE. V and J are TRBV9 and TRBJ1-1; a weak D match, TRBD1 (5 bases). The sequenced material came from PBMCs or T cells enriched from blood (not recorded which). The clonotype originates from a woman under 40 with acute COVID-19. The CDR3 loop is CASSIWEGQGTEAFF. The CDR3 DNA sequence: TGTGCCAGCAGCATCTGGGAAGGGCAGGGCACTGAAGCTTTCTTT. Together with reference TRBV9 and TRBJ1-1, the CDR3 gives the full variable domain: DSGVTQTPKHLITATGQRVTLRCSPRSGDLSVYWYQQSLDQGLQFLIQYYNGEERAKGNILERFSAQQFPDLHSELNLSSLELGDSALYFCASSIWEGQGTEAFFGQGTRLTVV.